This entry lists 21 T cell receptor beta chains sequenced from one sample in a study of blood T cells in healthy people across ages (dated by TCRdb to between 2014 and 2017). Library prep was done by 5' RACE. TCRdb records Illumina HiSeq 2500 as the sequencer. A second PCR of about 6 to 12 cycles was run with a J-beta primer mix and a sample-barcoded 5' primer. TCRdb ran its own pipeline on the public reads, namely fastp trimming at Q25 and MiXCR clone calling, and kept in-frame beta chains. Entries are consolidated by CDR3 protein sequence, retaining the most common genes and DNA. The sample has roughly 730,000 distinct CDR3 sequences on record, around 50% of them singletons. The ten largest clones capture roughly 25% of the sample. The sample was blood. The origin of the receptors is a man between 40 and 49 years old in good health.

This chain joins TRBV29-1 and TRBJ2-3, with D perhaps TRBD1 (5 bases). The CDR3 length is 14 residues. V was clipped by 3 bases and J by 1 base, with 11 bases between them. Germline CDR1 is SQVTM and CDR2 is ANQGSEA. The CDR3: CSVDGQGRTDTQYF. The CDR3, as DNA: TGCAGCGTTGATGGGCAGGGCCGCACAGATACGCAGTATTTT.

The chain employs TRBV12-3 or TRBV12-4 and TRBJ2-7, with a possible D match to TRBD1 (5 bases). The CDR3 contains 15 residues. The ends were cut back, 2 bases at V and 2 bases at J, with 13 bases in the middle. The CDR3 spells CASSLLAGMPYEQYF. CDR3 nucleotide sequence: TGTGCCAGCAGTTTACTGGCAGGGATGCCCTACGAGCAGTACTTC.

The J gene is TRBJ2-7, the V gene TRBV20-1, with D hard to call. Per germline, CDR1 DFQATT and CDR2 SNEGSKA (reference sequence). CDR3 length equals 12 residues. V shed 0 bases and J shed 6 bases, with 9 bases lying between them. As DNA, the CDR3 is TGCAGTGCTAGAGAACGTGGTGGCGAGCAGTACTTC. Protein product: CSARERGGEQYF.

Here the CDR3 DNA reads TGTGCCAGCAGCGCCCGTCGGGAGGGTTTGAACACTGAAGCTTTCTTT. Translated, it gives CASSARREGLNTEAFF. V and J are TRBV7-2 and TRBJ1-1; D gene ambiguous. The CDR3 spans 16 residues. V lost 5 bases, J lost 0 bases, and 16 bases lay in between. The germline CDR1 and CDR2 sequences are SGHTA and FQGNSA.

The chain couples TRBV7-9 to TRBJ1-5; the match to TRBD1 covers 7 bases. V dropped 3 bases and J dropped 13; count of bases not matched to a gene: 3. CDR3 size: 11 residues. Germline loops: CDR1 SEHNR, CDR2 FQNEAQ (reference sequence). The CDR3 DNA reads TGTGCCAGCAGCTTCGGGACAGAACAGCATTTT. This codes for CASSFGTEQHF.

Of note for this clonotype: A much larger clone differs by one base, so this may be a read error. V usage is TRBV4-3 and J usage is TRBJ2-5; 9 nucleotides agree with TRBD2. Germline CDR1 is LGHNA and CDR2 is YSLEER. The CDR3 covers 17 residues. V shed 0 bases, J shed 11 bases, and the junction held 16 bases outside the gene matches. This CDR3 reads CASSQEQREAPTDEQYF. CDR3 nucleotides: TGCGCCAGCAGCCAAGAGCAGCGGGAGGCTCCAACGGATGAGCAGTACTTC.

This clonotype was seen a few times. The chain combines TRBV29-1 with TRBJ2-3; D ambiguous. This CDR3 has 15 residues. The V end was cut by 3 bases, the J end by 0 bases, with 13 bases between. The germline V gene encodes CDR1 SQVTM and CDR2 ANQGSEA. CDR3 sequence reads: CSVEGPNESTDTQYF. CDR3 DNA: TGCAGCGTTGAGGGCCCTAATGAGAGCACAGATACGCAGTATTTT.

The rearrangement joins TRBV12-3 or TRBV12-4 to TRBJ1-2; 8 positions agree with TRBD1. Trimming at V came to 5 bases and at J to 3 bases, leaving 11 bases not matched to a gene. The CDR3 is 16 residues long. In DNA form, the CDR3 reads TGTGCCAGCAGTCACACCCGACAGGGGATTCACTATGGCTACACCTTC. Protein product: CASSHTRQGIHYGYTF.

The chain couples TRBV13 to TRBJ2-7; possibly TRBD1 for D (6 bases). Germline V gives CDR1 PRHDT, CDR2 FYEKMQ (reference sequence). Deletions cut 8 bases from V and 1 base from J, with 15 bases between. The CDR3 is 14 amino acids. The CDR3 coding sequence is TGTGCCAGCGGACGCACAGGGTGGTCCTACGAGCAGTACTTC. Its protein product is CASGRTGWSYEQYF.

J is TRBJ2-4 and V is TRBV3-1; D gene uncertain. CDR1 is LGHDT, CDR2 YNNKEL, per germline (reference sequence). V lost 4 bases, J lost 1 base, and 11 bases lay in between. CDR3 size: 15 residues. DNA for the CDR3: TGTGCCAGCAGCCCGTCGAGTGGGGCCAAAAACATTCAGTACTTC. Translation: CASSPSSGAKNIQYF.

This chain connects TRBV10-3 to TRBJ2-6; 7 positions agree with TRBD1. CDR1 is ENHRY and CDR2 is SYGVKD in the germline V gene. The junction had 10 bases not matched to a gene; V was cut back by 5 bases and J by 0 bases. This CDR3 contains 18 residues. CDR3 coding DNA: TGTGCCATCAGTCAAATCCGGGACAGCAACTCTGGGGCCAACGTCCTGACTTTC. Translated, it gives CAISQIRDSNSGANVLTF.

The J gene is TRBJ2-7, the V gene TRBV7-2; D call uncertain. The CDR3 extends over 13 amino acids. Trimming took off 2 bases at V and 6 bases at J, with 11 bases between the two ends. Germline lookup yields CDR1 SGHTA and CDR2 FQGNSA. Written as DNA, the CDR3 is TGTGCCAGCAGCTTACCCACCTCCCTCGAGCAGTACTTC. Protein: CASSLPTSLEQYF. The full variable domain, rest sourced from reference TRBV7-2 and TRBJ2-7, is GAGVSQSPSNKVTEKGKDVELRCDPISGHTALYWYRQSLGQGLEFLIYFQGNSAPDKSGLPSDRFSAERTGGSVSTLTIQRTQQEDSAVYLCASSLPTSLEQYFGPGTRLTVT.

This clonotype was observed a few times. The J gene is TRBJ2-3, the V gene TRBV29-1, with TRBD1 as a possible D gene (6 bases). V lost 7 bases and J 4 bases, leaving 15 bases between the germline ends. The V gene's germline CDR1 is SQVTM and CDR2 ANQGSEA. The CDR3 spans 13 residues. CDR3: CSEAGTKADTQYF. In DNA, the CDR3 is TGCAGCGAGGCTGGGACAAAGGCAGATACGCAGTATTTT.

V is TRBV29-1 and J is TRBJ1-1; D is ambiguous. Germline CDR1 reads SQVTM; CDR2 reads ANQGSEA. Trimming took 0 bases from V and 10 from J, leaving 9 bases between them. This CDR3 has 11 residues. DNA of the CDR3: TGCAGCGTTGAAGAAGCAGTGGTAGCTTTCTTT. Protein sequence: CSVEEAVVAFF.

The genes are TRBV3-1 and TRBJ1-5, with no clear D. This CDR3 contains 15 residues. Germline V gene sequence: CDR1 LGHDT, CDR2 YNNKEL (reference sequence). The V end was cut by 0 bases, the J end by 3 bases, with 9 bases between. The CDR3 region is CASSQDNAYNQPQHF. The CDR3 coding sequence is TGTGCCAGCAGCCAAGATAACGCTTACAATCAGCCCCAGCATTTT.

This clonotype was seen a handful of times. This chain links TRBV5-4 with TRBJ2-1, with D tentatively TRBD1 (5 bases). Germline V gene lookup returns CDR1 SGHNT and CDR2 YYREEE (reference sequence). Trimming pared 0 bases from V and 4 bases from J, leaving 11 bases between. CDR3 length equals 15 residues. For the CDR3, the DNA is TGTGCCAGCAGCTTGGACAGGAACAGTTACAATGAGCAGTTCTTC. Its translation: CASSLDRNSYNEQFF.

The chain carries TRBV6-1 and TRBJ1-5; 7 nucleotides line up with TRBD1. Germline V gives CDR1 MNHNS, CDR2 SASEGT. J gave up 0 bases and V 6 bases, and 14 bases lay outside the gene matches. The CDR3 length is 18 residues. The CDR3: CASRSQGPDPFSNQPQHF. CDR3 nucleotides: TGTGCCAGCAGGTCACAGGGGCCCGACCCTTTTAGCAATCAGCCCCAGCATTTT.

The J gene is TRBJ1-2, the V gene TRBV12-3 or TRBV12-4; no definite D call. There are 14 residues in the CDR3. The ends were cut back, 1 base at V and 5 bases at J, with 11 bases in the middle. CDR3 sequence (DNA): TGTGCCAGCAGTTTAGTTCCCGGTCGATATGGCTACACCTTC. Its translation is CASSLVPGRYGYTF.

The chain links TRBV5-1 to TRBJ2-4, with D maybe TRBD1 (5 bases). The J call may not be correct, given that the DNA end is closer to TRBJ2-7. Germline V lookup: CDR1 SGHRS, CDR2 YFSETQ. This CDR3 comprises 17 residues. DNA of the CDR3: TGCGCCAGCAGCTTGGAGGGGCTGACATACCCGGGCTACGAGCAGTACTTC. Amino acid sequence: CASSLEGLTYPGYEQYF.

The chain links TRBV27 to TRBJ1-2, with TRBD1 matching over 8 bases. Germline CDR1 reads MNHEY; CDR2 reads SMNVEV (reference sequence). V trimming: 4 bases; J trimming: 2 bases; junction bases outside the gene matches: 12. The CDR3 is 17 amino acids. The CDR3 sequence is CASSSWTGIESNYGYTF. Written as DNA, the CDR3 is TGTGCCAGCAGTTCCTGGACAGGGATAGAATCCAACTATGGCTACACCTTC.

About this clonotype: This sequence may be a read error, since a much larger clone differs from it by one base. The chain joins TRBV7-2 to TRBJ2-1, with D possibly TRBD2 on 6 matching bases. The end of the DNA aligns better with TRBJ2-7, so the J call may be wrong. This CDR3 comprises 14 residues. CDR1 and CDR2 (germline): SGHTA, FQGNSA. The CDR3 loop is CASSLGTTYNEQYF. Written as DNA, the CDR3 is TGTGCCAGCAGCTTAGGGACTACCTACAATGAGCAGTACTTC.